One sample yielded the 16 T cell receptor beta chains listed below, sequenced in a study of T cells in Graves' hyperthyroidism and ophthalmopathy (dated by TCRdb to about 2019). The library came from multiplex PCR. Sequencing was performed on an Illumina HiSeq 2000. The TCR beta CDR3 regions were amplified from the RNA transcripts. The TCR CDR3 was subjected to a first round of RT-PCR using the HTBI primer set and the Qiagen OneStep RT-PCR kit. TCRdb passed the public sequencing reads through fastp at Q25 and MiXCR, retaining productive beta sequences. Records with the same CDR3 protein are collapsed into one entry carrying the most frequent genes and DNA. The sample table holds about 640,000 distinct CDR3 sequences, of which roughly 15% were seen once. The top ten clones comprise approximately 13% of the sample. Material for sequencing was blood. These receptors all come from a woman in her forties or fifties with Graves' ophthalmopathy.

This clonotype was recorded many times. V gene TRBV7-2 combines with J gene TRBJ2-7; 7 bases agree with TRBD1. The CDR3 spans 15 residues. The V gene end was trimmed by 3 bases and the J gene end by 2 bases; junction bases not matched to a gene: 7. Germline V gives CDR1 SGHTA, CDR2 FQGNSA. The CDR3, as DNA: TGTGCCAGCAGCTTTCGTCGTAGGGGGCCCTACGAGCAGTACTTC. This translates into CASSFRRRGPYEQYF.

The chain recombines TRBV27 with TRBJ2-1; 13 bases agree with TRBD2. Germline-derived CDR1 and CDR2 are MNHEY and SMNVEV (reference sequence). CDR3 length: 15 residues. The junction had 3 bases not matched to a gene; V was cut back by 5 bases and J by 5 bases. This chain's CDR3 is CASSDGTSGNNEQFF. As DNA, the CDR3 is TGTGCCAGCAGTGACGGGACTAGCGGGAACAATGAGCAGTTCTTC.

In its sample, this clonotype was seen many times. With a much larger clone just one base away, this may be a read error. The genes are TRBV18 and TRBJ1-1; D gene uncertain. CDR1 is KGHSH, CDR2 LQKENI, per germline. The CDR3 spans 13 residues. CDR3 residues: CASSPSMNTEALF. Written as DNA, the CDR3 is TGTGCCAGCTCACCATCCATGAACACTGAAGCTCTCTTT.

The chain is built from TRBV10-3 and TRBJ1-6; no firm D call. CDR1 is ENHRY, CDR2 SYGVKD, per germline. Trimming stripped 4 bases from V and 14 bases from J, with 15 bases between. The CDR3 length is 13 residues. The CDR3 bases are TGTGCCATCAGTGCGAACGATCCTCCGTCCCTCCACTTT. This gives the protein CAISANDPPSLHF.

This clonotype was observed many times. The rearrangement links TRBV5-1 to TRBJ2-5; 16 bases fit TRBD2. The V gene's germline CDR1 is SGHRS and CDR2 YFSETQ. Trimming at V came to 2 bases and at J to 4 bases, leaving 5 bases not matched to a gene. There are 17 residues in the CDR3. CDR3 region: CASSLPGLAGGRETQYF. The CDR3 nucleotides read TGCGCCAGCAGCTTACCGGGACTAGCGGGAGGGAGAGAGACCCAGTACTTC.

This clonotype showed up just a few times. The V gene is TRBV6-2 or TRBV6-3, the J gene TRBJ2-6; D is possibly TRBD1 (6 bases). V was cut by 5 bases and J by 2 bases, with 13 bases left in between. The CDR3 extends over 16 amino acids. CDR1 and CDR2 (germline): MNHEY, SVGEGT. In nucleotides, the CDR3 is TGTGCCAGCAGTAGACTACAGGGAGCTGGGGCCAACGTCCTGACTTTC. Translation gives CASSRLQGAGANVLTF.

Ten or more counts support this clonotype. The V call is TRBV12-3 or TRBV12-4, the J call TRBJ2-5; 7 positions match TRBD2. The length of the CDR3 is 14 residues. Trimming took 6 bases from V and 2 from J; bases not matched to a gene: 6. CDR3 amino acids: CASSTGLDQETQYF. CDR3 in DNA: TGTGCCAGCAGCACTGGACTAGATCAAGAGACCCAGTACTTC.

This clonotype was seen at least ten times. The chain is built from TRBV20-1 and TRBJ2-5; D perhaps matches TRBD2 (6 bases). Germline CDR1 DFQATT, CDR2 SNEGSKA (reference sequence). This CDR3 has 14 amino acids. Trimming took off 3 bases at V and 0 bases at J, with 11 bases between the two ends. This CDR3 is CSASELAHQETQYF. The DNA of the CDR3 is TGCAGTGCTAGTGAGCTAGCGCACCAAGAGACCCAGTACTTC.

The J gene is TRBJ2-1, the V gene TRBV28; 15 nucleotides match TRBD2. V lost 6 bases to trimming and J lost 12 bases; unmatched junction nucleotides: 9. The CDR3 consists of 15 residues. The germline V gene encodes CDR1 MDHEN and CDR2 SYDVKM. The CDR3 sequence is CASRATGLAGGSQFF. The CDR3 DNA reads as TGTGCCAGCAGAGCGACCGGACTAGCGGGAGGGTCGCAGTTCTTC.

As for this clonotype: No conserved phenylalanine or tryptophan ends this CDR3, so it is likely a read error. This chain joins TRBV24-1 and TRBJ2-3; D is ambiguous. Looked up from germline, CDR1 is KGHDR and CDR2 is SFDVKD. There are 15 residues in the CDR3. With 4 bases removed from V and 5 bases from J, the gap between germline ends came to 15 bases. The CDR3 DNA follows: TGTGCCACCAGTGACCCTTCCGGTCCGGGAGATACGCAGTATTCT. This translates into CATSDPSGPGDTQYS.

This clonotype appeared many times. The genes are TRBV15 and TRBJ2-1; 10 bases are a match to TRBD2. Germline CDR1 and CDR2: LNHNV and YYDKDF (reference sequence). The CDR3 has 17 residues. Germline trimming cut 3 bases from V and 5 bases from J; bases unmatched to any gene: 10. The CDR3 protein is CATSSSGLAEPDNEQFF. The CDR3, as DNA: TGTGCCACCAGCAGTTCAGGACTAGCGGAACCTGACAATGAGCAGTTCTTC.

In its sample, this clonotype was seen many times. The CDR3 sequence: CASSFGGGEDFYEQYF. CDR3 DNA: TGTGCCAGCAGTTTCGGGGGGGGGGAAGATTTCTACGAGCAGTACTTC. J is TRBJ2-7 and V is TRBV27; 8 bases line up with TRBD2. CDR1 is MNHEY and CDR2 is SMNVEV in the germline V gene (reference sequence). The CDR3 length is 16 residues. V gave up 3 bases and J gave up 3 bases; unmatched junction bases: 10.

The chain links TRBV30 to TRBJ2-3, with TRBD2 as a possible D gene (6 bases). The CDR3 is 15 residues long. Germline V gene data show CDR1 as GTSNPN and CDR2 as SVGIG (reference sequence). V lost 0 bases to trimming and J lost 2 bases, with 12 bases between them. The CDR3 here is CAWSVLAGPTDTQYF. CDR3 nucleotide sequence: TGTGCCTGGAGTGTACTTGCGGGGCCCACAGATACGCAGTATTTT.

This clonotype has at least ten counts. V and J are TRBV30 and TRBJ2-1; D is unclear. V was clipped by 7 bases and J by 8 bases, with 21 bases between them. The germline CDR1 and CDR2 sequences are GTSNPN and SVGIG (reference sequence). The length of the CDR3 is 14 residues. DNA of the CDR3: TGTGCCTCAACAACGACCTCCTCTGCGGATGAGCAGTTCTTC. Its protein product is CASTTTSSADEQFF.

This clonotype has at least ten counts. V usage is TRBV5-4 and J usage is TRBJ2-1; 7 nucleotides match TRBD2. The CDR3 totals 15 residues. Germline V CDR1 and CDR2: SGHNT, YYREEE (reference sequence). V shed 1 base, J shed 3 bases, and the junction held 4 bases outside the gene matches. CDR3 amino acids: CASSLSGTNYNEQFF. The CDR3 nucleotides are TGTGCCAGCAGCTTGTCCGGGACTAACTACAATGAGCAGTTCTTC.

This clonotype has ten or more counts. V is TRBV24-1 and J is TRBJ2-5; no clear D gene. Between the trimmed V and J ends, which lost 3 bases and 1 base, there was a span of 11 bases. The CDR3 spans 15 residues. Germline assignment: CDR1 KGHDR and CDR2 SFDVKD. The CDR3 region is CATSDRTSSQETQYF. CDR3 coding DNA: TGTGCCACCAGTGATCGGACCTCCAGCCAAGAGACCCAGTACTTC.